This T cell receptor beta chain was identified in a study of blood T cell repertoires in COVID-19 (dated by TCRdb to the early 2020s). About the investigation overall: Samples from collaborators originated in the United States, Italy and Spain and spanned both the acute and convalescent phases of COVID-19. The material from the prospective study consisted of cDNA or gDNA derived from T cells, B-cell-depleted T cells, or PBMCs. Deeply sampled blood TCRbeta repertoires from subjects exposed to, actively infected with, or recovered from COVID-19 were included in the dataset. The repertoires were released in a freely available public database meant as a resource for research on the immune response to SARS-CoV-2. Samples came from the ongoing ImmuneRACE study (first 160 participants) plus 1,254 subjects from 6 global collaborators. The sample metadata nearly always contained a de-identified subject ID, COVID-19 status, age in years and sex. Where HLA class I and class II types were available, the types were taken from metadata supplied by the sample provider, not from assay-based typing. What the work shows at the level of the full study, not this receptor alone: The quantity of clinical and demographic metadata differed by source and by participant and was supplied without curation.

Turning to this clone: The target of this receptor is not known. No qualities accompany the bases; no much larger clone lies one base away.

Enrolling through a virtual design, the prospective study's participants ranged in age from about 18 to 89 years and lived across 24 United States geographic areas. Cohort assignment in the prospective study relied on participant-reported clinical history from a screening survey and a study questionnaire. Recovered participants in ImmuneRACE Cohort 3 were defined by two consecutive negative NP/OP PCR tests, clearance by a healthcare professional, or resolution of symptoms. In the prospective study, mobile phlebotomists collected whole blood, serum and a nasopharyngeal or oropharyngeal swab from each participant. Over an approximately 2-month period, participants in the prospective study had the option of providing additional blood draws and questionnaires. Before DNA extraction, prospective study blood samples were shipped either frozen or at room temperature. The germline V gene encodes CDR1 SGHAT and CDR2 FQNNGV. The CDR3 runs 14 residues from the cysteine to the phenylalanine. The CDR3 DNA has 42 bases and is translated from base 1. V is pruned by 2 bases and J by 8 bases, leaving 2 bases of the junction without a gene match.

TCRbeta CDR3 regions were amplified from genomic DNA using the immunoSEQ Assay, a bias-controlled multiplex PCR. In the authors' own workflow: The number of nucleated cells in each sample was estimated by amplification of reference gene primers within the assay. To quantify the absolute abundance of each unique TCRbeta CDR3 rearrangement, sequence reads were collapsed and filtered. For each sample, productive Simpson clonality was calculated by taking the square root of Simpson's diversity index across productive rearrangements. TCRdb mirrors the immuneACCESS table, restricted to in-frame sequences. Some clones are absent from its copies; in checked studies, under half trace to an unresolved V gene, and the reason for the others is unknown. The V and J calls and clone size come from that table; D and trimming were worked out from the DNA. For this sample there are approximately 440,000 clones; around 91% appear just once. The ten largest clones take up about 0.6% of the sample.

Sequenced: PBMCs or T cells enriched from blood (not recorded which). The sequence is built from TRBV11-2 and TRBJ1-6; TRBD1 agrees with 8 junctional bases. This receptor was obtained from a man between 18 and 29 years old who had recovered from COVID-19. The nucleotide sequence reads as follows: TGTGCCAGCAGCTTACAGGGGGCGCATTCACCCCTCCACTTT. Translation gives CASSLQGAHSPLHF.